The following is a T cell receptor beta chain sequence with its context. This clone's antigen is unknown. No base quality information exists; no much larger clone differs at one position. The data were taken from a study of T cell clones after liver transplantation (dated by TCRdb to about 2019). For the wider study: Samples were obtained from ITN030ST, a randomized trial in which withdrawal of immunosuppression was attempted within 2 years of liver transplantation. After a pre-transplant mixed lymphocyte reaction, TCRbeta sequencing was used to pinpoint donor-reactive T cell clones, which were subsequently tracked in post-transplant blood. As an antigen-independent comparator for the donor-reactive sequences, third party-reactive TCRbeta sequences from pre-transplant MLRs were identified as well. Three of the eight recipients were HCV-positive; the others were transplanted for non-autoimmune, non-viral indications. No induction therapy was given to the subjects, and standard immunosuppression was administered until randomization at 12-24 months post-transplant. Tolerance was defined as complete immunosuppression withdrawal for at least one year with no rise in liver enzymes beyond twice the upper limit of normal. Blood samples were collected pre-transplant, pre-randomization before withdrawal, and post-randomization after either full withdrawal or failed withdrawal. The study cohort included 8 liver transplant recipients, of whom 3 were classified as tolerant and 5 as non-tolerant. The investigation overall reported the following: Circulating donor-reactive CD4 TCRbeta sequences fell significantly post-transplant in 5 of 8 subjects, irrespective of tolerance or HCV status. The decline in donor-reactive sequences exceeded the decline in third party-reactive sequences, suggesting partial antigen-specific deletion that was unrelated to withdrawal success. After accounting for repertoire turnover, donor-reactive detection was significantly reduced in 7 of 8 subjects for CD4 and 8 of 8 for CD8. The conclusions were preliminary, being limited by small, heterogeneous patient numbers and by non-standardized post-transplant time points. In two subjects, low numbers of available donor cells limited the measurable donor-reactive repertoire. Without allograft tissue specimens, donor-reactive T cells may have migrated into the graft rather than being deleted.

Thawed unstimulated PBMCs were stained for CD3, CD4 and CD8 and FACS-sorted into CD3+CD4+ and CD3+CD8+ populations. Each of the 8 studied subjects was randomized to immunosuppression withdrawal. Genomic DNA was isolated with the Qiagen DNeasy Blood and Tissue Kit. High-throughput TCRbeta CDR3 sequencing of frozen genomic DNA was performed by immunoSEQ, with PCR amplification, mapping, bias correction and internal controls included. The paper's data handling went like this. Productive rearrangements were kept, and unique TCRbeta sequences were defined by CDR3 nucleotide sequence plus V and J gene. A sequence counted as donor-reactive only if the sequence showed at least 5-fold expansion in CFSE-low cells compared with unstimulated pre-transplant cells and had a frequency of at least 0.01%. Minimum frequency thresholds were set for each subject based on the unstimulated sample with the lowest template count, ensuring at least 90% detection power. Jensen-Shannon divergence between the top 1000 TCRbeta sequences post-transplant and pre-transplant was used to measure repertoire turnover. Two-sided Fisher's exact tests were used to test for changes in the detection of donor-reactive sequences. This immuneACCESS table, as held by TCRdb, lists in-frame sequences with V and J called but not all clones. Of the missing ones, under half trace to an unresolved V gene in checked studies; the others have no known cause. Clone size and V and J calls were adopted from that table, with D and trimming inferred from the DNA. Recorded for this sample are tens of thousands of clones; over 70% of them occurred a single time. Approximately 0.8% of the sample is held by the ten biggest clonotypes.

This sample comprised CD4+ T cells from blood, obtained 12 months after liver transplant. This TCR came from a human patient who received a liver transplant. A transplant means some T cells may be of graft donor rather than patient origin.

The nucleotide sequence is given as TGTGCCAGTAGTTTTACCTACAATCAGCCCCAGCATTTT. Translated, it reads CASSFTYNQPQHF. The chain was built from TRBV19 and TRBJ1-5, with the D gene not clear enough to name. The trim is 5 bases for V and 3 bases for J, with a gap of 8 bases between the germline ends. Inclusive of the bounding cysteine and phenylalanine, the CDR3 is 13 residues long. Only the CDR3 portion is preserved as DNA: 39 bases, with reading frame beginning at the first base. CDR1 and CDR2 (LNHDA, SQIVND) derive from the germline V gene (reference sequence).